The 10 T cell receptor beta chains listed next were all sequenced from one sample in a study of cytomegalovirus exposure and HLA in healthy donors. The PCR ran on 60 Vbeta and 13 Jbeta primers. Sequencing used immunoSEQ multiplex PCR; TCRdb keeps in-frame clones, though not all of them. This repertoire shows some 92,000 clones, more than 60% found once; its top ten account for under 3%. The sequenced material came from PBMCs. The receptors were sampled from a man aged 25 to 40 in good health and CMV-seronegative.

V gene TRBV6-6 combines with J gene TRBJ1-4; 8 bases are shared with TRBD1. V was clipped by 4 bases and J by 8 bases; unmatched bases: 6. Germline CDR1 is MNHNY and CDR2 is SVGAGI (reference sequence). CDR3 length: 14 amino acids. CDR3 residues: CASSLQGAGEKLFF. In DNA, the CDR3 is TGTGCCAGCAGTTTGCAGGGGGCAGGGGAAAAACTGTTTTTT.

In DNA form, the CDR3 reads TGTGCCAGCAGCTTAGCCGGGATAGTCTCCTACGAGCAGTACTTC. Its protein product is CASSLAGIVSYEQYF. The chain is built from TRBV7-9 and TRBJ2-7; D might be TRBD2 (5 bases). This CDR3 has 15 amino acids. Germline V gene data show CDR1 as SEHNR and CDR2 as FQNEAQ (reference sequence). V lost 0 bases, J lost 0 bases, and 9 bases lay in between. Filled out from reference TRBV7-9 and TRBJ2-7, the complete variable domain reads DTGVSQNPRHKITKRGQNVTFRCDPISEHNRLYWYRQTLGQGPEFLTYFQNEAQLEKSRLLSDRFSAERPKGSFSTLEIQRTEQGDSAMYLCASSLAGIVSYEQYFGPGTRLTVT.

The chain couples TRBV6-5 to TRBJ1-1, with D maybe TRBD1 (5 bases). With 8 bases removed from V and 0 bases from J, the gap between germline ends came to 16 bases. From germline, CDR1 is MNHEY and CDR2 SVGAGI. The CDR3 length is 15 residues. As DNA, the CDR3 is TGTGCCAGCCAGGTCATGACAGCCCTGAACACTGAAGCTTTCTTT. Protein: CASQVMTALNTEAFF.

CDR3 protein: CASRTGTGGLDTQYF. The CDR3 DNA sequence: TGTGCCAGTAGAACCGGGACAGGGGGTTTGGATACGCAGTATTTT. The rearrangement joins TRBV19 to TRBJ2-3, with 11 positions matching TRBD1. Per the germline V gene, CDR1 is LNHDA and CDR2 is SQIVND (reference sequence). J was trimmed by 6 bases and V by 6 bases; bases with no gene match: 8. This CDR3 has 15 amino acids.

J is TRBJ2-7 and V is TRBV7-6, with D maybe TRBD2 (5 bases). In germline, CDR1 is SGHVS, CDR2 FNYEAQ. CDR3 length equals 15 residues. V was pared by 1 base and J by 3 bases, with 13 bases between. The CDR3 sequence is CASSLERGSNYEQYF. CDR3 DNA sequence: TGTGCCAGCAGCTTAGAACGGGGAAGTAACTACGAGCAGTACTTC.

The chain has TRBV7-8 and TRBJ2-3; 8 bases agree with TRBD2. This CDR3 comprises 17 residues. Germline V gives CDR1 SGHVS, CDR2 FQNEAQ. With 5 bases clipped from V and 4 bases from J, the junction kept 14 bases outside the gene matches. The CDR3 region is CASSLQRGLSGADTQYF. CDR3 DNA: TGTGCCAGCAGCCTTCAGCGGGGGTTATCCGGGGCAGATACGCAGTATTTT.

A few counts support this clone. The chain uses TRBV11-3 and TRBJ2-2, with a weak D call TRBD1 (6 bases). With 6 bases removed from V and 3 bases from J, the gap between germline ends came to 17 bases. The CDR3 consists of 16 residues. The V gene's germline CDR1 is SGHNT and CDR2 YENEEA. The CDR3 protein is CASRPLGTRHTGELFF. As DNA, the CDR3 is TGTGCCAGCAGGCCCCTAGGGACAAGACACACCGGGGAGCTGTTTTTT. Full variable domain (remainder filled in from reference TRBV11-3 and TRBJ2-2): EAGVVQSPRYKIIEKKQPVAFWCNPISGHNTLYWYLQNLGQGPELLIRYENEEAVDDSQLPKDRFSAERLKGVDSTLKIQPAELGDSAVYLCASRPLGTRHTGELFFGEGSRLTVL.

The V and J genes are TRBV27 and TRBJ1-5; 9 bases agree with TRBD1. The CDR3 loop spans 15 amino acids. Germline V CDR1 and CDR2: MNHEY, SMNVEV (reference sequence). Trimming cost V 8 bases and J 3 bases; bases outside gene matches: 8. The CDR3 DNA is TGTGCCAGCCGCCGGGACAGGGCTCCCAATCAGCCCCAGCATTTT. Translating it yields CASRRDRAPNQPQHF.

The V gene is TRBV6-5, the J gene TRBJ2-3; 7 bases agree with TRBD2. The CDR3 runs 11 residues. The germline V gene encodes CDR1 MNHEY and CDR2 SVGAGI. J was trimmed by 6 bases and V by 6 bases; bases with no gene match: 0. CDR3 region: CASRGGDTQYF. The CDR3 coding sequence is TGTGCCAGCAGGGGGGGGGATACGCAGTATTTT.

The CDR3 loop is CASSPTGGYEQYF. DNA for the CDR3: TGTGCCAGCAGTCCCACAGGGGGGTACGAGCAGTACTTC. The rearrangement uses TRBV28 and TRBJ2-7, with 8 bases fitting TRBD1. The CDR3 length is 13 residues. The V gene's germline CDR1 is MDHEN and CDR2 SYDVKM. The junction had 4 bases not matched to a gene; V was cut back by 5 bases and J by 4 bases.